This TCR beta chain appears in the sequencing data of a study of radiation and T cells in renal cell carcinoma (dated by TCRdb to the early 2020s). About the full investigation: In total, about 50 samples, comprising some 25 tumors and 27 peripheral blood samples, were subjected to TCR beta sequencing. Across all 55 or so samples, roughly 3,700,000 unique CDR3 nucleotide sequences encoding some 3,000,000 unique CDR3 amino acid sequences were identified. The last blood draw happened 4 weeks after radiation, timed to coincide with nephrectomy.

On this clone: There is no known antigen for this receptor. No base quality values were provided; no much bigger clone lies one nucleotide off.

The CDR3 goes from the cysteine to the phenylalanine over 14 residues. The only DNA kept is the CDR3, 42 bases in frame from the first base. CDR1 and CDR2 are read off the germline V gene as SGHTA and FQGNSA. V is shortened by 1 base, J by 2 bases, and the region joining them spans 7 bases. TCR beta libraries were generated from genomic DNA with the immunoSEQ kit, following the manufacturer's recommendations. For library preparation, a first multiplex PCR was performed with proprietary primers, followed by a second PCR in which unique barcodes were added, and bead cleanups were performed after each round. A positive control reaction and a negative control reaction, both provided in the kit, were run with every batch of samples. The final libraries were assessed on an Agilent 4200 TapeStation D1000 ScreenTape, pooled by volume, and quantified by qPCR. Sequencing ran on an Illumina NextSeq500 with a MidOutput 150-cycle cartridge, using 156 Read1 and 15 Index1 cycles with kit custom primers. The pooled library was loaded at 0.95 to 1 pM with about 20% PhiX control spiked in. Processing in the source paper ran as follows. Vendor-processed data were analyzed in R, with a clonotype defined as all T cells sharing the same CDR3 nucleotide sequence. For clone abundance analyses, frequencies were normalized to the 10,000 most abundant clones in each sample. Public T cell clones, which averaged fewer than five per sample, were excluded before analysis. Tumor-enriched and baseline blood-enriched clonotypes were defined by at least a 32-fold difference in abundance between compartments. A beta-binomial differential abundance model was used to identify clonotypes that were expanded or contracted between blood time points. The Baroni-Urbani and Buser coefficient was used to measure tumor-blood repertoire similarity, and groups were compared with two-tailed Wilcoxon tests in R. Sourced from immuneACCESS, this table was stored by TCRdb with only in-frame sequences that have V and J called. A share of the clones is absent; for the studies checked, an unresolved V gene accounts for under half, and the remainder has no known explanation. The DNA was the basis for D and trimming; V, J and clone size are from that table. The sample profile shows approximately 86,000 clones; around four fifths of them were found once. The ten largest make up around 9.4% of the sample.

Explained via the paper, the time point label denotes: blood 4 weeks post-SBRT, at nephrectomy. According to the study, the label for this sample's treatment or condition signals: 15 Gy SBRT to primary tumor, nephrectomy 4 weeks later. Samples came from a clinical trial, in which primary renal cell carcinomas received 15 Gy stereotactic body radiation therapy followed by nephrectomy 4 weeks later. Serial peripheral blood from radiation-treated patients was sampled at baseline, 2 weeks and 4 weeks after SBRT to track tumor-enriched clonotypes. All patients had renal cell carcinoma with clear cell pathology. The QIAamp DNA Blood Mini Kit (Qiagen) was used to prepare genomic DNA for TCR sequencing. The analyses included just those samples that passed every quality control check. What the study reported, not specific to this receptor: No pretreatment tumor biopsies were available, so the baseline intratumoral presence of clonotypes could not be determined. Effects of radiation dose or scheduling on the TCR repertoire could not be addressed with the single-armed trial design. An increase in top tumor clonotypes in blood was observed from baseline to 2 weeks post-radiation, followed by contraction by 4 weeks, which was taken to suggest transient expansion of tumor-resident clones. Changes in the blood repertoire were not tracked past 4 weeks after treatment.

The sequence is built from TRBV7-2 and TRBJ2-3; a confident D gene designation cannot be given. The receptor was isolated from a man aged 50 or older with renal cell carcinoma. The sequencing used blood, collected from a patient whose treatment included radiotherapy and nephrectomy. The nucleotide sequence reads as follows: TGTGCCAGCAGCTTAGTGGCTAACACAGATACGCAGTATTTT. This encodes CASSLVANTDTQYF.